This T cell receptor (beta chain) was profiled in a study of T cell repertoires in aging, cancer and after chemotherapy. Turning to the study itself: Donor ages fell into six groups from 30 or younger up to 70 or older. The study's findings and limits: Untreated cancer patients had significantly lower blood TCR diversity than age-matched healthy donors. Healthy donors lost TCR diversity with age mainly through richness, cancer patients through richness and evenness.

TRB rearrangements spanning V, D and J were amplified using mixed TRB-A/B primers. One entry per CDR3 protein, called by TCRdb with MiXCR from the multiplex PCR reads. The sample holds around 2,500 distinct CDR3 sequences, under 65% seen once. In germline, CDR1 is KGHSH, CDR2 LQKENI. Trimming removed 3 bases from V and 4 bases from J; junction bases left unmatched: 4. This CDR3 has 14 amino acids. Amplification of TCR beta used genomic DNA extracted from peripheral blood. By share of the sample, this clonotype is large. Its matching antigen is unknown. This TCR was recovered from a human donor with a blood cancer. The donor label of this sample is uncertain. Sequenced: blood. The chain combines TRBV18 with TRBJ1-1; TRBD1 matches 8 bases. The CDR3 nucleotides read TGTGCCAGCTCACCTTCAACAGGGGGCACTGAAGCTTTCTTT. Its protein is CASSPSTGGTEAFF.